The rows below give T cell receptor beta chains drawn from one sample of a study of shared clonotypes between healthy human individuals. Using immunoSEQ multiplex PCR, the repertoire was profiled, and TCRdb retains in-frame clones only, with some absent. The sample contains around 1.6 million clones, approximately 98% of which appear only once. The material sequenced was naive CD4+ T cells sorted from blood. The receptor source for this set is a man aged 30 to 45 in good health. CDR3s include the opening cysteine and the closing phenylalanine or tryptophan. D genes are given only for firm matches. Only part of the rows carry a size: once, few, many, or a class if the clone is expanded.

TGTGCCAGCAGTGAAACCCCGGGACTAGCGGGAGGGAAAGCCGGGGAGCTGTTTTTT,CASSETPGLAGGKAGELFF,TRBD2,TRBJ2-2,TRBV2,.
TGCAGCGCGAGACCCCCGACTAGCGGGGAGGATACGCAGTATTTT,CSARPPTSGEDTQYF,TRBD2,TRBJ2-3,TRBV29-1,.
TGTGCCAGCAGCCTAGGGGGCAGGGTAAGGACAGATGAAGCTTTCTTT,CASSLGGRVRTDEAFF,TRBD1,TRBJ1-1,TRBV11-3,.
TGTGCCAGCAGCGTAGCCCCCGGACCCTACAATGAGCAGTTCTTC,CASSVAPGPYNEQFF,.,TRBJ2-1,TRBV9,.
TGTGCCAGCAGCGTCGCTGGGACTAGCTCCAATGAGCAGTTCTTC,CASSVAGTSSNEQFF,TRBD2,TRBJ2-1,TRBV9,.
TGTGCCAGCTCACCACCCGGAGGTAGCTCCTACGAGCAGTACTTC,CASSPPGGSSYEQYF,.,TRBJ2-7,TRBV18,.
TGTGCCAGCAGCTTTACGGGTTTGAGGGACCGGGAGACCCAGTACTTC,CASSFTGLRDRETQYF,.,TRBJ2-5,TRBV7-9,.
TGTGCCAGCAGACCCAGAGGAGACGAGCAGTACTTC,CASRPRGDEQYF,.,TRBJ2-7,TRBV2,.
TGTGCCAGCATGCTAGCGGGAATCGTTCACGAGCAGTACTTC,CASMLAGIVHEQYF,TRBD2,TRBJ2-7,TRBV28,.
TGTGCCAGCAGTGAAAGGGATACGCAGTATTTT,CASSERDTQYF,.,TRBJ2-3,TRBV6-5,.
TGCAGTGCTAGAACCCCGGCAAAGGCACATTTT,CSARTPAKAHF,.,TRBJ1-5,TRBV20-1,.
TGTGCCACCAGCCCCCGGGACTACGAAAATGAGCAGTTCTTC,CATSPRDYENEQFF,TRBD2,TRBJ2-1,TRBV15,.
TGCAGCGTTGTCGGACCCCTGAACACTGAAGCTTTCTTT,CSVVGPLNTEAFF,.,TRBJ1-1,TRBV29-1,.
TGTGCCATCAGCGTCGACAGGGGGATTAACAATGAGCAGTTCTTC,CAISVDRGINNEQFF,TRBD1,TRBJ2-1,TRBV10-3,.
TGTGCCAGCCGGGACACCTACTACGAGCAGTACTTC,CASRDTYYEQYF,.,TRBJ2-7,TRBV28,.
TGTGCCAGCAGCCTCGGGTCCTCCTACGAGCAGTACTTC,CASSLGSSYEQYF,.,TRBJ2-7,TRBV11-2,.
TGTGCCAGCAGCTTAGCGGGACAGGGGGACTACGAGCAGTACTTC,CASSLAGQGDYEQYF,TRBD1,TRBJ2-7,TRBV7-6,.
TGTGCCAGCATCCTTAGCGGGAAGATCTACAATGAGCAGTTCTTC,CASILSGKIYNEQFF,TRBD2,TRBJ2-1,TRBV7-8,.
TGTGCCAGCAGCTACACTCTTTCCGTTAGCGGGACCAGCTACGAGCAGTACTTC,CASSYTLSVSGTSYEQYF,TRBD2,TRBJ2-7,TRBV7-8,.
TGTGCCAGCAGTTTATCCCGGTCAGCGGGAGGGCATGTCGGGGAGCTGTTTTTT,CASSLSRSAGGHVGELFF,TRBD2,TRBJ2-2,TRBV27,.
TGTGCCAGCAGTGATGGGCTAGCGGGAGTTGAGACCCAGTACTTC,CASSDGLAGVETQYF,TRBD2,TRBJ2-5,TRBV2,.
TGTGCCAGTAGTAGCCGGGACAGAACGCTTTATAGCAATCAGCCCCAGCATTTT,CASSSRDRTLYSNQPQHF,TRBD1,TRBJ1-5,TRBV19,.
TGTGCCAGCAGCTTAGACGGGACAACTGGAAACACCATATATTTT,CASSLDGTTGNTIYF,.,TRBJ1-3,TRBV5-4,.
TGCGCCAGCAGCCGGTCCCGGGGGGTCTCCTACGAGCAGTACTTC,CASSRSRGVSYEQYF,TRBD2,TRBJ2-7,TRBV5-1,.
TGCGCCAGCAGCCCGGGGGGCAACAATGAAAAACTGTTTTTT,CASSPGGNNEKLFF,.,TRBJ1-4,TRBV5-1,.
TGTGCCAGCAGCCGAGGACAAGGGAGGTACGAGCAGTACTTC,CASSRGQGRYEQYF,.,TRBJ2-7,TRBV6-5,.
TGTGCCAGCAGCGGCCGACTAGCGGGAGTACGCACCGGGGAGCTGTTTTTT,CASSGRLAGVRTGELFF,TRBD2,TRBJ2-2,TRBV7-8,.
TGTGCCAGCAGTAAGACGACAGGGGGCTCCTACGAGCAGTACTTC,CASSKTTGGSYEQYF,TRBD1,TRBJ2-7,TRBV2,.
TGTGCCAGCAGTCAGCCTAGGACTAGCGGGAGAGTCTCCTACGAGCAGTACTTC,CASSQPRTSGRVSYEQYF,TRBD2,TRBJ2-7,TRBV27,once
TGTGCCAGCAGCTCAAGGACAGGGGTAAGCTCCTACGAGCAGTACTTC,CASSSRTGVSSYEQYF,TRBD1,TRBJ2-7,TRBV11-2,once
TGTGCCAGCAGCTTAGGGGGTACCGTGCCCGGGGAGCTGTTTTTT,CASSLGGTVPGELFF,.,TRBJ2-2,TRBV11-3,.
TGTGCCAGCAGCTTGGCCGAGGGGTTATTTGGCAATCAGCCCCAGCATTTT,CASSLAEGLFGNQPQHF,.,TRBJ1-5,TRBV5-6,.
TGTGCCAGCAGCTTGAGGGGGTACACTGAAGCTTTCTTT,CASSLRGYTEAFF,.,TRBJ1-1,TRBV11-2,.
TGTGCCAGCAGCTTACTGGGATTAGTGGTGGAGACCCAGTACTTC,CASSLLGLVVETQYF,.,TRBJ2-5,TRBV7-6,once
TGTGCCAGTAGAATACTAGCGGGAGGATCCTACGAGCAGTACTTC,CASRILAGGSYEQYF,TRBD2,TRBJ2-7,TRBV19,.
TGTGCCAGCAGTGGGGAAGGGGGCTCAGGTCAGCCCCAGCATTTT,CASSGEGGSGQPQHF,TRBD1,TRBJ1-5,TRBV2,.
TGTGCCAGCAGTTTACGACTAGCGGGAGGAGTATATGAGCAGTTCTTC,CASSLRLAGGVYEQFF,TRBD2,TRBJ2-1,TRBV28,.
TGTGCCAGCAGCGTATCAGGACAGGGAAGTCAGCCCCAGCATTTT,CASSVSGQGSQPQHF,TRBD1,TRBJ1-5,TRBV9,.
TGTGCCAGCAGCCGGAGAACGGAGACCCAGTACTTC,CASSRRTETQYF,.,TRBJ2-5,TRBV13,.
TGTGCCAGCAGCTTAGGTAGGGCAGGTTATGGCTACACCTTC,CASSLGRAGYGYTF,.,TRBJ1-2,TRBV7-2,.
TGCGCCAGCTTAGAAACCTGGACAGGGACCCCCTACGAGCAGTACTTC,CASLETWTGTPYEQYF,TRBD1,TRBJ2-7,TRBV5-1,.
TGTGCCAGCAGCCAAGAAGTTTGGGGGAGTGGCTACACCTTC,CASSQEVWGSGYTF,.,TRBJ1-2,TRBV14,.
TGTGCCAGCAGTCGACCAAACAGGGCAGGCAAGGAGGAGCTGTTTTTT,CASSRPNRAGKEELFF,.,TRBJ2-2,TRBV5-4,.
TGTGCCAGCGGACAGGGTCCGAACACCGGGGAGCTGTTTTTT,CASGQGPNTGELFF,TRBD1,TRBJ2-2,TRBV9,.
TGTGCCAGCAAGGGTAGCAATCAGCCCCAGCATTTT,CASKGSNQPQHF,.,TRBJ1-5,TRBV28,.
TGCGCCAGCAGTCCTGGACAGGGTAGTGGCTACACCTTC,CASSPGQGSGYTF,TRBD1,TRBJ1-2,TRBV23-1,.
TGCGCCAGCAGCCCGGTTAGCGGGAGCCTCACAGATACGCAGTATTTT,CASSPVSGSLTDTQYF,TRBD2,TRBJ2-3,TRBV5-1,.
TGTGCCAGCAGACCACCGGGACAGGGAGGAGGGACCCAGTACTTC,CASRPPGQGGGTQYF,TRBD1,TRBJ2-5,TRBV6-6,.